The text below deals with one T cell receptor beta chain. CDR1 is MDHEN, CDR2 SYDVKM, per germline. The CDR3 consists of 17 residues. The ends were cut back, 6 bases at V and 0 bases at J, with 18 bases in the middle. The data belong to a study of T cell responses to AZD1222 COVID-19 vaccine. Sequencing used immunoSEQ multiplex PCR; TCRdb keeps in-frame clones, though not all of them. The table shows some 99,000 clones, with approximately 85% occurring only once. This specimen was peripheral blood, taken on day 0 of MenACWY control vaccination. This TCR was recovered from an adult in good health. J is TRBJ1-5 and V is TRBV28; D is possibly TRBD1 (5 bases). CDR3: CASSRRDLLHSNQPQHF. The CDR3, as DNA: TGTGCCAGCAGCCGTCGGGACCTCTTACATAGCAATCAGCCCCAGCATTTT.